This TCR beta chain was observed in a study of cytotoxic CD8 clonotypes in ibrutinib-treated CLL. For the study at large: After median around 5.5 years, approximately 15 stayed in remission, about 12 progressed; responses 25 or so partial, 2 complete. Following treatment for a median roughly 12 months, range 6 to 36, response samples were then taken.

This clone has only a few counts. Profiling relied on immunoSEQ multiplex PCR, and the TCRdb table lists in-frame clones only, not all of them. Of about 14,000 clones detected, under 70% appear once; the ten largest clones hold roughly 5.9%. This CDR3 contains 14 residues. The ends lost 11 bases at V and 0 bases at J; junction bases unmatched: 9. Germline lookup yields CDR1 SEHNR and CDR2 FQNEAQ (reference sequence). The sample in question was PBMCs, obtained before ibrutinib treatment. The V gene is TRBV7-9, the J gene TRBJ2-7; 8 nucleotides align to TRBD2. The source of this sequence is a human donor with chronic lymphocytic leukemia. CDR3 amino acids: CALGRAGSSYEQYF. CDR3 in DNA: TGTGCCCTCGGGAGGGCGGGGAGCTCCTACGAGCAGTACTTC.